The 3 T cell receptor beta chains reported below all come from one sample, sequenced in a study of T-cell memory formation after mild COVID-19. MiXCR, run by TCRdb on the 5' RACE reads, gives a single entry per CDR3 protein. The sample contains about 170,000 distinct CDR3 sequences, roughly 13% of which appear only once. The sequencing input was PBMCs or a T cell subset sorted from them (not recorded which). These receptors all stem from a man between 18 and 35 years old who had mild COVID-19 (a few samples of this study predate the infection). Cell type and time point are not known.

V is TRBV12-3 or TRBV12-4 and J is TRBJ2-7; perhaps TRBD1 as D (5 bases). CDR3 length: 15 residues. V was pared by 3 bases and J by 5 bases, with 17 bases between. The CDR3 spells CASSLGDSGVDEQYF. The DNA for the CDR3 is TGTGCCAGCAGTTTGGGTGACAGTGGCGTAGACGAGCAGTACTTC.

This chain joins TRBV7-9 and TRBJ2-5; D unresolved. The CDR3 spans 13 residues. Germline lookup yields CDR1 SEHNR and CDR2 FQNEAQ (reference sequence). Trimming took off 8 bases at V and 5 bases at J, with 15 bases between the two ends. The chain's CDR3 is CASLTKNEETQYF. Written as DNA, the CDR3 is TGTGCCAGCTTAACGAAGAACGAGGAGACCCAGTACTTC.

The chain is built from TRBV19 and TRBJ2-1; weak D call: TRBD1 (6 bases). The CDR3 is 14 amino acids. Trimming shortened V by 4 bases and J by 6 bases, and 13 bases separated the two germline ends. Germline V gene data show CDR1 as LNHDA and CDR2 as SQIVND (reference sequence). The CDR3, as DNA: TGTGCCAGTAGTAGCACCGGGACAATCAATGAGCAGTTCTTC. It is translated as CASSSTGTINEQFF.